These 11 T cell receptor beta chains share one sample of origin, sequenced in a study of shared clonotypes between healthy human individuals. Clones were read by immunoSEQ multiplex PCR, and TCRdb kept only the in-frame ones, dropping some. The sample has roughly 1 million clones; 75% are singletons. Material for sequencing was memory CD4+ T cells sorted from blood. Subset meaning: CD45RA-negative fraction. These receptors originate from a man aged 18 to 29 in good health.

The rearrangement joins TRBV6-6 to TRBJ1-5; D may be TRBD1 (6 bases). Germline CDR1 reads MNHNY; CDR2 reads SVGAGI (reference sequence). V gave up 0 bases and J gave up 8 bases, with 14 bases separating them. This CDR3 is built from 15 residues. CDR3 nucleotides: TGTGCCAGCAGTTACTCCGGGGGGCTGTGGGAGCCCCAGCATTTT. Protein sequence: CASSYSGGLWEPQHF.

The chain joins TRBV9 to TRBJ2-2, with a tentative D call TRBD2 (6 bases). The V gene's germline CDR1 is SGDLS and CDR2 YYNGEE. The CDR3 is made up of 16 amino acids. V was shortened by 0 bases and J by 7 bases, with 16 bases between the two germline ends. The CDR3 nucleotides are TGTGCCAGCAGCGTAGACCCTGGAGGGGCGGGCGGGGAGCTGTTTTTT. It specifies CASSVDPGGAGGELFF.

V usage is TRBV7-9 and J usage is TRBJ2-3; no clear D. The CDR3 runs 14 residues. The V and J ends lost 4 bases and 0 bases respectively, with 8 bases between them. Per the germline V gene, CDR1 is SEHNR and CDR2 is FQNEAQ (reference sequence). The CDR3 spells CASSSLGSTDTQYF. For the CDR3, the DNA is TGTGCCAGCAGCTCACTTGGGAGCACAGATACGCAGTATTTT.

The DNA for the CDR3 is TGTGCCAGCAGCCCCGCTCGGAAGTACGAGCAGTACTTC. Translating it yields CASSPARKYEQYF. V is TRBV5-5 and J is TRBJ2-7; D gene uncertain. Trimming removed 4 bases from V and 4 bases from J, with 12 bases in between. This CDR3 comprises 13 residues. The V gene's germline CDR1 is SGHKS and CDR2 YYEKEE (reference sequence).

This clone showed up just a few times. The gene calls are TRBV4-2 and TRBJ1-1; no clear D gene. V shed 1 base and J shed 4 bases, with 7 bases lying between them. The CDR3 has 13 residues. CDR1 and CDR2 (germline): LGHNA, YNFKEQ. CDR3 nucleotide sequence: TGTGCCAGCAGCCAAGGAGGGAGCACTGAAGCTTTCTTT. Amino acids: CASSQGGSTEAFF.

The chain uses TRBV2 and TRBJ1-3, with no clear D. Trimming shortened V by 4 bases and J by 4 bases, and 5 bases separated the two germline ends. The CDR3 has 12 residues. The germline V gene encodes CDR1 SNHLY and CDR2 FYNNEI. CDR3 protein: CASSVQGNTIYF. CDR3 bases: TGTGCCAGCAGTGTGCAAGGAAACACCATATATTTT.

In its sample, this clone was seen a few times. The gene calls are TRBV5-4 and TRBJ1-4; weak D call: TRBD1 (6 bases). CDR1 SGHNT and CDR2 YYREEE come from the germline V gene (reference sequence). This CDR3 is 18 amino acids long. V shed 1 base and J shed 2 bases, with 18 bases lying between them. The CDR3 sequence is CASSLTGRGQSTNEKLFF. The CDR3 DNA sequence: TGTGCCAGCAGCTTGACAGGTCGGGGGCAGTCTACTAATGAAAAACTGTTTTTT.

A note on this clone: A clone one base away is much larger, so this may be a read error. The V and J genes are TRBV7-4 and TRBJ1-5; D unclear. The CDR3 length is 13 residues. The germline V gene encodes CDR1 SGHVT and CDR2 SQSDAQ. V dropped 1 base and J dropped 5 bases, with 6 bases sitting between them. CDR3 coding DNA: TGTGCCAGCAGCTTAGTCGAGGATCAGCCCCAGCATTTT. This translates into CASSLVEDQPQHF.

A remark on this clone: This may stem from a read error, because a much larger clone lies one nucleotide away. The sample holds other DNA sequences that translate to the same CDR3. The chain carries TRBV7-2 and TRBJ2-7; D is unresolved. With 5 bases removed from V and 0 bases from J, the gap between germline ends came to 5 bases. The germline gives CDR1 SGHTA, CDR2 FQGNSA. The CDR3 runs 12 residues. Written as DNA, the CDR3 is TGTGCCAGCAGCAGCAGCTCCTACGAGCAGTACTTC. Its protein is CASSSSSYEQYF. The full variable domain, with the rest looked up from reference TRBV7-2 and TRBJ2-7, is GAGVSQSPSNKVTEKGKDVELRCDPISGHTALYWYRQSLGQGLEFLIYFQGNSAPDKSGLPSDRFSAERTGGSVSTLTIQRTQQEDSAVYLCASSSSSYEQYFGPGTRLTVT.

This chain joins TRBV6-6 and TRBJ1-6, with D maybe TRBD1 (5 bases). This CDR3 region has 14 residues. V was clipped by 8 bases and J by 10 bases, with 18 bases between them. Germline lookup yields CDR1 MNHNY and CDR2 SVGAGI (reference sequence). CDR3 amino acids: CASGRDLGESPLHF. In DNA form, the CDR3 reads TGTGCCAGCGGCCGGGACTTAGGAGAATCACCCCTCCACTTT.

The chain uses TRBV7-2 and TRBJ2-3; D unclear. The CDR3 extends over 13 amino acids. Germline V gene sequence: CDR1 SGHTA, CDR2 FQGNSA. V was trimmed by 4 bases and J by 6 bases, leaving 11 bases between them. The CDR3 DNA reads TGTGCCAGCAGCTCCAATCTAGGGGATACGCAGTATTTT. It yields the protein CASSSNLGDTQYF.